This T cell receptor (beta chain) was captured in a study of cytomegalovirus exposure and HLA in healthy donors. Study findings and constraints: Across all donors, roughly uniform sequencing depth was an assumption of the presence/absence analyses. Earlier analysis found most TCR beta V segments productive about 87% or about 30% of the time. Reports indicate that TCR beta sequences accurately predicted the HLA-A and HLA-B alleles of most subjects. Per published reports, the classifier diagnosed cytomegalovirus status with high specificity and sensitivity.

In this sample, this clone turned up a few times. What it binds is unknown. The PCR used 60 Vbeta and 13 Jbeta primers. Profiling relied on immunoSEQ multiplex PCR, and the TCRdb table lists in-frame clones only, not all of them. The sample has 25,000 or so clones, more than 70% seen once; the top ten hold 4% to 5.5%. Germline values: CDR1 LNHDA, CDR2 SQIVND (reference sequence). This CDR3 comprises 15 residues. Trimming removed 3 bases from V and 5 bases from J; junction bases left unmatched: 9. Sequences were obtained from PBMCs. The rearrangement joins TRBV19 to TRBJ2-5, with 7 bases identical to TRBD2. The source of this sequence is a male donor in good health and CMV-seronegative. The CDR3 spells CASSMMGRGRETQYF. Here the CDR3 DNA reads TGTGCCAGTAGTATGATGGGGCGGGGGAGGGAGACCCAGTACTTC.